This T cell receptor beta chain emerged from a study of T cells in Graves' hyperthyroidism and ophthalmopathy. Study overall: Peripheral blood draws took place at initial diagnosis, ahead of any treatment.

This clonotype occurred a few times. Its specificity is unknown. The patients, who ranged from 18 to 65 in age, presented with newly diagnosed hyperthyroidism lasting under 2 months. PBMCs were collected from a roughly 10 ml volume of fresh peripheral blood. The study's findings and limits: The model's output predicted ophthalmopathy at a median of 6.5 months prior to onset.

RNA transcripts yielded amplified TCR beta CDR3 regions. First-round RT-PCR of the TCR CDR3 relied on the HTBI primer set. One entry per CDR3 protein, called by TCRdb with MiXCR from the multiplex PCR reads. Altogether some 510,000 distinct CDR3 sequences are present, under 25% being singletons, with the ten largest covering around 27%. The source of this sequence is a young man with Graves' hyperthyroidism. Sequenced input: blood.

CDR3 sequence (DNA): TGTGCCAGCAAATGGGCTGGGGGCCACACCTTC. It yields the protein CASKWAGGHTF. The genes are TRBV6-1 and TRBJ1-2, with D possibly TRBD1 on 6 matching bases. Germline CDR1 and CDR2: MNHNS and SASEGT. V was clipped by 7 bases and J by 12 bases, with 15 bases between them. The CDR3 contains 11 residues.